This T cell receptor beta chain was sequenced in a study of tumor and adjacent non-tumor tissue in lung cancer. Study information: On average, productive TCRbeta reads reached around 4 million per sample.

The library came from three nested PCR rounds adapted from ARM-PCR protocols. TCRdb re-analysed the multiplex PCR reads in MiXCR, keeping a single row per CDR3 protein. The sample lists about 120,000 distinct CDR3 sequences, about 80% occurring once. This sample's RNA came from whole unsorted tissue. As regards this clonotype: Antigen unknown. At one of its ends the junction is not consistent with the germline gene, which may arise from a read error.

Broader study findings: Tumor repertoires had a smaller top 100 clone share than normal lung. Tumor TCR diversity, when higher, was linked to shorter survival.

This CDR3 spans 14 amino acids. Germline V gene sequence: CDR1 MGHRA, CDR2 YSYEKL. Sequences were obtained from lung tumor tissue. The TCR originated in a man between 70 and 80 years old with non-small cell lung cancer. J is TRBJ2-2 and V is TRBV4-1, with 7 bases lining up with TRBD1. The CDR3 bases are TGCGCCAGCAGCCCGGGACAGTACACCGGGGAGCCGTATTTT. Translation: CASSPGQYTGEPYF.